The rows below give T cell receptor beta chains drawn from one sample of a study of human T cells and chemical hapten exposure. TCRdb itself ran the RACE reads through MiXCR, one entry per CDR3 protein. The repertoire holds approximately 84,000 distinct CDR3 sequences, with roughly 10% as singletons. Material: whole blood, obtained in connection with sensitization to the hapten diphenylcyclopropenone (DPC). The receptors shown here come from a woman aged 25 to 39 with alopecia areata. Some clones in this sample may be carry-over from other donors' samples. The CDR3 runs from the conserved cysteine through the conserved F or W. Each record gives: V gene, clone size, D gene, CDR3 length, J gene, CDR3 protein, CDR3 DNA. The D gene is left open where the match is weak. Clone size, where shown, is once, few, many, or a class for clones that have expanded.

TRBV28	few	-	13	TRBJ2-7	CASSLYRVHEQYF	TGTGCCAGCAGTTTATACAGGGTCCACGAGCAGTACTTC
TRBV6-2/TRBV6-3	many	-	15	TRBJ1-5	CASRTPGNSNQPQHF	TGTGCCAGCAGAACACCAGGGAATAGCAATCAGCCCCAGCATTTT
TRBV28	few	TRBD1	19	TRBJ1-2	CASSPIPTGTGLLEYGYTF	TGTGCCAGCAGCCCAATCCCCACCGGGACAGGGCTTTTAGAGTATGGCTACACCTTC
TRBV29-1	many	-	13	TRBJ1-4	CSVKPTVDEKLFF	TGCAGCGTGAAACCGACAGTGGATGAAAAACTGTTTTTT
TRBV12-3/TRBV12-4	many	TRBD2	17	TRBJ2-7	CASSPSVLAGGSYEQYF	TGTGCCAGCAGCCCCTCCGTACTAGCGGGGGGGTCCTACGAGCAGTACTTC
TRBV20-1	many	TRBD2	15	TRBJ2-7	CSVSLAGARWNEQYF	TGCAGTGTATCCCTAGCGGGAGCGCGATGGAACGAGCAGTACTTC
TRBV25-1	many	-	14	TRBJ1-2	CASIPGGRYYGYTF	TGTGCCAGCATCCCCGGGGGCAGGTACTATGGCTACACCTTC
TRBV28	-	TRBD1	17	TRBJ2-3	CASSSLSPTQGADTQYF	TGTGCCAGCAGTTCTTTGTCGCCAACGCAGGGGGCAGATACGCAGTATTTT
TRBV12-3/TRBV12-4	many	TRBD1	13	TRBJ2-1	CASSSGQSNEQFF	TGTGCCAGCAGTTCGGGACAGAGCAATGAGCAGTTCTTC
TRBV3-1	many	-	15	TRBJ2-7	CASSQLNSPTSEQYF	TGTGCCAGCAGCCAACTCAACTCCCCGACCTCCGAGCAGTACTTC
TRBV10-3	-	-	14	TRBJ2-7	CAIRAGQSSYEQYF	TGTGCCATCAGGGCCGGACAGAGCTCCTACGAGCAGTACTTC
TRBV7-3	many	-	13	TRBJ1-1	CASSSHGGTEAFF	TGTGCCAGCAGCTCGCACGGTGGGACTGAAGCTTTCTTT
TRBV5-1	few	-	18	TRBJ1-6	CASSSGSEGSSYNSPLHF	TGCGCCAGCAGCTCGGGATCAGAAGGAAGCTCCTATAATTCACCCCTCCACTTT
TRBV29-1	many	-	11	TRBJ2-3	CSVRQTDTQYF	TGCAGCGTCCGACAGACAGATACGCAGTATTTT
TRBV9	many	-	13	TRBJ2-1	CASSVGLPGEQFF	TGTGCCAGCAGCGTAGGGCTTCCCGGGGAGCAGTTCTTC
TRBV20-1	many	TRBD2	14	TRBJ2-2	CSAASGGDTGELFF	TGCAGTGCTGCTAGCGGGGGTGACACCGGGGAGCTGTTTTTT
TRBV12-3/TRBV12-4	many	-	12	TRBJ2-7	CASSLSLGEQYF	TGTGCCAGCAGCCTATCTCTGGGCGAGCAGTACTTC
TRBV18	many	TRBD1	16	TRBJ1-4	CASSSRDSPFNEKLFF	TGTGCCAGCTCATCGAGGGACAGTCCCTTTAATGAAAAACTGTTTTTT
TRBV14	-	TRBD1	16	TRBJ1-6	CASSHLISQGASPLHF	TGTGCCAGCAGCCACCTAATTTCTCAGGGGGCTTCACCCCTCCACTTT
TRBV7-2	many	-	13	TRBJ2-1	CASSTGLSNEQFF	TGTGCCAGCAGCACGGGACTCTCCAATGAGCAGTTCTTC
TRBV20-1	-	-	13	TRBJ1-2	CSAPPRLDYGYTF	TGCAGTGCCCCGCCGCGCCTCGATTATGGCTACACCTTC
TRBV20-1	many	-	14	TRBJ2-5	CSARDLLYQETQYF	TGCAGTGCTAGAGATCTGTTGTACCAAGAGACCCAGTACTTC
TRBV2	many	-	13	TRBJ1-1	CASSSLWSTEAFF	TGTGCCAGCAGTTCGTTATGGAGCACTGAAGCTTTCTTT
TRBV5-1	many	-	15	TRBJ2-7	CASSLSITGTYEQYF	TGCGCCAGCAGCTTGTCTATCACGGGTACCTACGAGCAGTACTTC
TRBV5-1	many	TRBD2	15	TRBJ2-1	CASSPGLEPLNEQFF	TGCGCCAGCAGCCCGGGACTAGAACCCCTTAATGAGCAGTTCTTC
TRBV5-1	many	-	17	TRBJ2-7	CASSGSATFGSSYEQYF	TGCGCCAGCAGCGGTAGCGCAACTTTTGGGAGCTCCTACGAGCAGTACTTC
TRBV10-2	few	-	15	TRBJ1-1	CASSESRAMNTEAFF	TGCGCCAGCAGTGAGTCCAGGGCTATGAACACTGAAGCTTTCTTT
TRBV6-6	many	TRBD1	15	TRBJ1-4	CASSGQGASNEKLFF	TGTGCCAGCAGTGGTCAGGGGGCTTCTAACGAAAAACTGTTTTTT
TRBV3-1	-	TRBD2	16	TRBJ2-1	CASSQVGTSDHNEQFF	TGTGCCAGCAGCCAAGTTGGGACTAGCGACCATAATGAGCAGTTCTTC
TRBV18	few	TRBD2	16	TRBJ2-1	CASSPMSGRSYNEQFF	TGTGCCAGCTCACCTATGAGCGGGAGATCCTACAATGAGCAGTTCTTC
TRBV6-2/TRBV6-3	many	-	15	TRBJ2-5	CASSPPGRLQETQYF	TGTGCCAGCAGCCCTCCGGGCCGCCTTCAAGAGACCCAGTACTTC
TRBV5-4	many	-	15	TRBJ2-2	CASSLEGGNTGELFF	TGTGCCAGCAGCTTGGAAGGAGGGAACACCGGGGAGCTGTTTTTT
TRBV5-6	-	-	12	TRBJ2-3	CASSRGGMTQYF	TGTGCCAGCAGCCGAGGAGGGATGACGCAGTATTTT
TRBV2	many	-	14	TRBJ1-2	CASSYRMTDYGYTF	TGTGCCAGCAGTTACAGGATGACGGACTATGGCTACACCTTC
TRBV6-6	many	-	13	TRBJ1-5	CASSITGQQPQHF	TGTGCCAGCAGTATAACAGGACAACAGCCCCAGCATTTT
TRBV5-5	-	TRBD1	14	TRBJ1-5	CASSAGGLGQPQHF	TGTGCCAGCAGCGCAGGGGGACTCGGGCAGCCCCAGCATTTT
TRBV7-9	many	-	14	TRBJ2-3	CASSPGQGYKRRYF	TGTGCCAGCAGCCCGGGGCAGGGCTACAAACGAAGGTATTTT
TRBV10-3	many	-	14	TRBJ1-1	CAISESGKNTEAFF	TGTGCCATCAGTGAGTCTGGCAAGAACACTGAAGCTTTCTTT
TRBV18	many	-	11	TRBJ1-1	CASSARTEAFF	TGTGCCAGCTCGGCCCGGACAGAAGCTTTCTTT
TRBV27	-	-	15	TRBJ1-6	CASSLFRVVASPHHF	TGTGCCAGCAGTTTATTCCGGGTCGTAGCATCACCCCACCACTTT
TRBV10-3	few	-	15	TRBJ2-1	CAISQVASVNNEQFF	TGTGCCATCAGTCAGGTGGCTAGCGTAAACAATGAGCAGTTCTTC